These 18 T cell receptor beta chains came from one sample sequenced in a study of blood T cell repertoires in COVID-19. This table comes from immunoSEQ multiplex PCR, and its TCRdb copy is limited to in-frame clones, with some not included. The sample lists about 220,000 clones; 80% to 90% were seen once. What was sequenced was peripheral blood. These receptors were obtained from a man aged 45-60 years with active or convalescent COVID-19.

This clone was seen just once. The chain couples TRBV5-4 to TRBJ2-1; D possibly corresponds to TRBD1 (6 bases). Per germline, CDR1 SGHNT and CDR2 YYREEE (reference sequence). The CDR3 runs 17 residues. V dropped 2 bases and J dropped 0 bases, with 15 bases sitting between them. The DNA for the CDR3 is TGTGCCAGCAGCTTAGGCAGGGGACGGAGCTCCTACAATGAGCAGTTCTTC. Encoded protein: CASSLGRGRSSYNEQFF.

As for this clone: Compared with germline, one end of the junction differs, possibly owing to a read error. The same CDR3 is also encoded by other DNA sequences in this sample. The gene calls are TRBV7-9 and TRBJ2-5, with 10 positions matching TRBD1. Looked up from germline, CDR1 is SEHNR and CDR2 is FQNEAQ (reference sequence). There are 16 residues in the CDR3. CDR3 amino acids: CASSLLGQGVGETQYF. Written as DNA, the CDR3 is TGTGCCAGCAGCTTATTAGGACAGGGGGTAGGAGAGACTCAGTACTTC.

The chain carries TRBV24-1 and TRBJ1-5; TRBD1 matches 7 bases. V lost 10 bases, J lost 7 bases, and 15 bases stayed unmatched. The CDR3 spans 15 residues. CDR1 and CDR2 from the germline V gene are KGHDR and SFDVKD. In nucleotides, the CDR3 is TGTGCCACAGGACAGGCAGGCTCTTCAGGGCAGCCCCAGCATTTT. Its translation: CATGQAGSSGQPQHF.

The V and J genes are TRBV19 and TRBJ1-4, with a tentative D call TRBD1 (5 bases). This CDR3 has 17 amino acids. Germline loops: CDR1 LNHDA, CDR2 SQIVND (reference sequence). V was pared by 5 bases and J by 5 bases, with 21 bases between. The CDR3 DNA reads as TGTGCCAGTAGTCCCTCAGGGTGGGACTACGTAAATGAAAAACTGTTTTTT. Translating it yields CASSPSGWDYVNEKLFF.

The chain couples TRBV3-1 (or the pseudogene TRBV3-2) to TRBJ2-5; no reliable D call. Trimming cost V 3 bases and J 5 bases, with 13 bases left between them. In germline, CDR1 is LGHDT, CDR2 YNNKEL (reference sequence). This CDR3 spans 14 amino acids. The CDR3 loop is CASSHTNSRETQYF. The CDR3, as DNA: TGTGCCAGCAGCCACACCAATTCACGGGAGACCCAGTACTTC.

The chain combines TRBV2 with TRBJ2-5; 9 nucleotides line up with TRBD1. Germline assignment: CDR1 SNHLY and CDR2 FYNNEI. The CDR3 is made up of 12 amino acids. V lost 5 bases and J lost 7; bases outside the gene matches: 2. The CDR3: CASSPDRGTQYF. As DNA, the CDR3 is TGTGCCAGCAGTCCGGACAGGGGGACCCAGTACTTC.

The V gene is TRBV5-1, the J gene TRBJ2-7; perhaps TRBD1 as D (5 bases). The CDR3 has 14 amino acids. With 6 bases removed from V and 1 base from J, the gap between germline ends came to 14 bases. In germline, CDR1 is SGHRS, CDR2 YFSETQ. DNA for the CDR3: TGCGCCAGCAAACAATCGGACATATCCTACGAGCAGTACTTC. Its protein product is CASKQSDISYEQYF.

V and J are TRBV6-5 and TRBJ1-1; D perhaps matches TRBD1 (6 bases). Germline-derived CDR1 and CDR2 are MNHEY and SVGAGI. V was pared by 0 bases and J by 7 bases, with 15 bases between. CDR3 size: 15 residues. CDR3 residues: CASSYSSQGLGEAFF. The DNA for the CDR3 is TGTGCCAGCAGTTACTCGTCCCAGGGGTTGGGTGAAGCTTTCTTT.

The chain links TRBV7-9 to TRBJ1-5; D gene unclear. This CDR3 region has 16 residues. V was clipped by 2 bases and J by 0 bases, with 11 bases between them. CDR1 and CDR2 from the germline V gene are SEHNR and FQNEAQ (reference sequence). The CDR3 loop is CASSLSRGYSNQPQHF. CDR3 nucleotides: TGTGCCAGCAGCTTAAGTCGAGGATATAGCAATCAGCCCCAGCATTTT.

The gene calls are TRBV7-3 and TRBJ1-2; D is possibly TRBD1 (6 bases). V shed 4 bases and J shed 4 bases, with 7 bases lying between them. CDR1 and CDR2 from the germline V gene are SGHTA and FQGTGA. There are 12 residues in the CDR3. CDR3 in DNA: TGTGCCAGCAGCTCGACAGGCTATGGCTACACCTTC. It encodes CASSSTGYGYTF.

This clone was observed a single time. This sequence joins TRBV7-6 and TRBJ2-7; 11 nucleotides match TRBD1. Germline lookup yields CDR1 SGHVS and CDR2 FNYEAQ. The CDR3 is 15 amino acids. V was pared by 2 bases and J by 4 bases, with 4 bases of the junction left unmatched. The CDR3: CASSLSGTGGYEQYF. In DNA form, the CDR3 reads TGTGCCAGCAGCTTAAGCGGGACAGGGGGTTACGAGCAGTACTTC.

The chain combines TRBV3-1 (or the pseudogene TRBV3-2) with TRBJ1-6; D is unresolved. The CDR3 is 16 amino acids. Trimming removed 1 base from V and 13 bases from J, with 20 bases in between. Germline loops: CDR1 LGHDT, CDR2 YNNKEL (reference sequence). The CDR3 DNA is TGTGCCAGCAGCCAAGTAATGAGGGTCCTAGTGTGGCCCCTCCACTTT. Translated: CASSQVMRVLVWPLHF.

The chain combines TRBV21-1 with TRBJ1-5. TRBV21-1 is given as a pseudogene. The CDR3 covers 15 residues. Here the CDR3 reads CASSAWRGGDQPQHF. The CDR3 bases are TGTGCCAGCAGCGCCTGGAGGGGGGGGGATCAGCCCCAGCATTTT.

The J gene is TRBJ2-7, the V gene TRBV6-2 or TRBV6-3, with 8 bases that match TRBD1. The CDR3 spans 18 residues. J was trimmed by 2 bases and V by 4 bases; bases with no gene match: 16. Germline values: CDR1 MNHEY, CDR2 SVGEGT. The CDR3 loop is CASSSGGFDRGNAYEQYF. The CDR3 coding sequence is TGTGCCAGCAGTTCAGGGGGATTCGACAGGGGTAACGCCTACGAGCAGTACTTC.

The rearrangement links TRBV19 to TRBJ1-2; possible D gene TRBD1, 6 bases. The V and J ends lost 5 bases and 7 bases respectively, with 11 bases between them. This CDR3 region has 12 residues. Germline CDR1 is LNHDA and CDR2 is SQIVND (reference sequence). The CDR3 reads CASSPSGVGYTF. The CDR3 DNA reads TGTGCCAGTAGTCCCTCAGGGGTTGGCTACACCTTC.

This chain connects TRBV18 to TRBJ2-1; no firm D call. CDR3 length: 16 amino acids. V was trimmed by 2 bases and J by 8 bases, leaving 19 bases between them. The germline CDR1 and CDR2 sequences are KGHSH and LQKENI. CDR3 region: CASSPAGSVRIDEQFF. CDR3 coding DNA: TGTGCCAGCTCACCAGCCGGTTCTGTAAGAATCGATGAGCAGTTCTTC.

This clone was seen more than once but under ten times. The V gene is TRBV3-1 (or the pseudogene TRBV3-2), the J gene TRBJ2-1; 9 nucleotides line up with TRBD2. V lost 4 bases to trimming and J lost 7 bases; unmatched junction nucleotides: 5. This CDR3 contains 14 residues. Germline lookup yields CDR1 LGHDT and CDR2 YNNKEL (reference sequence). CDR3: CASSPGLAANEQFF. CDR3 bases: TGTGCCAGCAGCCCGGGACTAGCCGCTAATGAGCAGTTCTTC.

The chain couples TRBV1 to TRBJ1-1. TRBV1 is a documented pseudogene. This CDR3 comprises 15 residues. Here the CDR3 DNA reads TGCACCAGCAGAGAAGTAACGGGGATGAACACTGAAGCTTTCTTT. Translation: CTSREVTGMNTEAFF.